This entry lists 26 T cell receptor beta chains sequenced from one sample in a study of blood T cell repertoires in COVID-19. TCRdb's copy holds only in-frame clones and misses some; the assay was immunoSEQ multiplex PCR. The table includes about 150,000 clones, less than 90% detected once. The specimen was peripheral blood. These receptors were obtained from a woman aged 70-85 years with acute or convalescent COVID-19.

The chain uses TRBV3-1 (or the pseudogene TRBV3-2) and TRBJ2-1, with D possibly matching TRBD2 (5 bases). Trimming took off 0 bases at V and 6 bases at J, with 21 bases between the two ends. CDR1 LGHDT and CDR2 YNNKEL come from the germline V gene (reference sequence). The CDR3 consists of 18 residues. CDR3 DNA sequence: TGTGCCAGCAGCCAAGATTTGCGGGCCGAACCTAGAGTCAATGAGCAGTTCTTC. It translates to CASSQDLRAEPRVNEQFF.

The chain combines TRBV27 with TRBJ1-2; tentatively, D is TRBD1 (6 bases). V was pared by 6 bases and J by 8 bases, with 13 bases between. Germline V gives CDR1 MNHEY, CDR2 SMNVEV (reference sequence). There are 12 residues in the CDR3. This CDR3 is CASRGAGEGYTF. The CDR3 nucleotides are TGTGCCAGCAGGGGGGCAGGGGAAGGCTACACCTTC.

This chain joins TRBV12-5 and TRBJ1-1; D may be TRBD1 (6 bases). V dropped 5 bases and J dropped 5 bases, with 18 bases sitting between them. Germline-derived CDR1 and CDR2 are LGHNT and FRNRAP. The length of the CDR3 is 15 residues. CDR3 in amino acids: CASGPEGHLGTEAFF. The DNA of the CDR3 is TGTGCTAGTGGTCCTGAGGGACACCTGGGGACTGAAGCTTTCTTT.

J is TRBJ1-1 and V is TRBV6-1, with a weak D call TRBD1 (5 bases). Per the germline V gene, CDR1 is MNHNS and CDR2 is SASEGT. V was trimmed by 0 bases and J by 1 base, leaving 9 bases between them. The CDR3 extends over 15 amino acids. The CDR3 coding sequence is TGTGCCAGCAGTGAAGCGTGGACAAGGAACACTGAAGCTTTCTTT. Protein sequence: CASSEAWTRNTEAFF.

This clone is a singleton in its sample. J is TRBJ2-6 and V is TRBV27; 9 bases agree with TRBD1. This CDR3 has 16 residues. CDR1 is MNHEY, CDR2 SMNVEV, per germline (reference sequence). With 8 bases clipped from V and 2 bases from J, the junction kept 7 bases outside the gene matches. CDR3 residues: CASAGTGSAGANVLTF. The CDR3 coding sequence is TGTGCCAGCGCCGGGACAGGGAGTGCTGGGGCCAACGTCCTGACTTTC.

The gene calls are TRBV2 and TRBJ1-2; D is uncertain. The CDR3 sequence is 15 residues long. V was pared by 6 bases and J by 8 bases, with 22 bases between. CDR1 is SNHLY and CDR2 is FYNNEI in the germline V gene. The CDR3, as DNA: TGTGCCAGCAGCGCTAGGCGGGGAGGGAGAGGCGGCTACACCTTC. Its translation: CASSARRGGRGGYTF.

This clone was seen once. The chain couples TRBV19 to TRBJ2-1, with 13 bases that match TRBD2. Trimming at V came to 2 bases and at J to 6 bases, leaving 1 base not matched to a gene. Looked up from germline, CDR1 is LNHDA and CDR2 is SQIVND (reference sequence). This CDR3 has 15 amino acids. The CDR3 bases are TGTGCCAGTAGTATAACTAGCGGGGGGGCCAATGAGCAGTTCTTC. Translating it yields CASSITSGGANEQFF.

The V gene is TRBV6-1, the J gene TRBJ2-7; TRBD1 is a possible D gene (5 bases). This CDR3 spans 13 amino acids. The ends were cut back, 2 bases at V and 6 bases at J, with 11 bases in the middle. CDR1 and CDR2 from the germline V gene are MNHNS and SASEGT. The CDR3 nucleotides are TGTGCCAGCAGTGAACTGTTGGGGCGCGAGCAGTACGTC. This sequence encodes CASSELLGREQYV.

CDR3 loop: CASSLSSSGYNEQFF. As DNA, the CDR3 is TGTGCCAGCAGTTTATCTTCTAGCGGGTACAATGAGCAGTTCTTC. This chain joins TRBV27 and TRBJ2-1; 8 nucleotides align to TRBD2. V trimming: 0 bases; J trimming: 4 bases; junction bases outside the gene matches: 2. The germline CDR1 and CDR2 sequences are MNHEY and SMNVEV (reference sequence). The CDR3 extends over 15 amino acids.

The rearrangement uses TRBV27 and TRBJ2-1; 10 bases line up with TRBD1. Germline V gene sequence: CDR1 MNHEY, CDR2 SMNVEV (reference sequence). V lost 4 bases and J lost 2; bases outside the gene matches: 2. The CDR3 sequence is 15 residues long. The CDR3 spells CASSYGTGAYNEQFF. The DNA of the CDR3 is TGTGCCAGCAGTTATGGGACAGGGGCCTACAATGAGCAGTTCTTC.

V usage is TRBV18 and J usage is TRBJ1-2, with 7 bases fitting TRBD1. Germline assignment: CDR1 KGHSH and CDR2 LQKENI. The V gene end was trimmed by 6 bases and the J gene end by 7 bases; junction bases not matched to a gene: 14. This CDR3 has 15 amino acids. This CDR3 reads CASSLAAGGWFGYTF. As DNA, the CDR3 is TGTGCCAGCTCCCTCGCGGCAGGGGGTTGGTTTGGCTACACCTTC.

J is TRBJ1-2 and V is TRBV27; D possibly corresponds to TRBD1 (6 bases). CDR3 length: 13 residues. V dropped 3 bases and J dropped 8 bases, with 13 bases sitting between them. CDR1 and CDR2 from the germline V gene are MNHEY and SMNVEV (reference sequence). The CDR3 loop reads CASSFSDRGGYTF. CDR3 DNA sequence: TGTGCCAGCAGTTTCTCGGACAGAGGAGGCTACACCTTC.

This clone was seen only a few times. The rearrangement joins TRBV5-4 to TRBJ1-6; unclear D gene. V lost 0 bases, J lost 7 bases, and 11 bases lay in between. Germline V gene data show CDR1 as SGHNT and CDR2 as YYREEE (reference sequence). The CDR3 is 15 amino acids. The CDR3 spells CASSLVGRTNSPLHF. CDR3 nucleotides: TGTGCCAGCAGCTTGGTTGGTAGAACCAATTCACCCCTCCACTTT.

This clone was recorded once. This chain uses TRBV6-5 with TRBJ1-6, with D unresolved. Trimming removed 0 bases at V and 7 bases at J, with 13 bases between. This CDR3 region has 16 residues. The germline V gene has CDR1 MNHEY and CDR2 SVGAGI. CDR3 sequence: CASSYSGGLKNSPLHF. For the CDR3, the DNA is TGTGCCAGCAGTTACTCCGGCGGGTTGAAGAATTCACCCCTCCACTTT.

V usage is TRBV20-1 and J usage is TRBJ2-3; TRBD2 agrees at 7 bases. The CDR3 length is 16 residues. Germline assignment: CDR1 DFQATT and CDR2 SNEGSKA (reference sequence). Trimming at V came to 3 bases and at J to 4 bases, leaving 13 bases not matched to a gene. CDR3 sequence: CSASARLAGRSDTQYF. The CDR3 region has the DNA TGCAGTGCTAGTGCCAGACTAGCCGGGCGGTCAGATACGCAGTATTTT.

The chain uses TRBV19 and TRBJ1-4, with 10 bases aligning to TRBD1. The CDR3 has 15 amino acids. With V trimmed by 6 bases and J by 11 bases, 12 bases remained unmatched. CDR1 is LNHDA and CDR2 is SQIVND in the germline V gene (reference sequence). CDR3 sequence (DNA): TGTGCCAGTAGCTACGGGGGGACAGGGGATTGGAAACTGTTTTTT. It yields the protein CASSYGGTGDWKLFF.

The chain carries TRBV5-1 and TRBJ1-6; a possible D gene is TRBD1 (5 bases). CDR1 is SGHRS and CDR2 is YFSETQ in the germline V gene. Trimming took 7 bases from V and 10 from J, leaving 15 bases between them. This CDR3 region has 13 residues. The CDR3 DNA is TGCGCCAGCGACTCCGGGGGGTTGTCACCCCTCCACTTT. Amino acids: CASDSGGLSPLHF.

The chain employs TRBV14 and TRBJ2-1; D remains unclear. This CDR3 contains 13 residues. V lost 4 bases to trimming and J lost 9 bases, with 13 bases between them. Germline loops: CDR1 SGHDN, CDR2 FVKESK. This chain's CDR3 is CASSPGSILEQFF. In DNA form, the CDR3 reads TGTGCCAGCAGCCCCGGGTCTATTCTTGAGCAGTTCTTC. Looking up the rest from reference TRBV14 and TRBJ2-1 gives the full variable domain: EAGVTQFPSHSVIEKGQTVTLRCDPISGHDNLYWYRRVMGKEIKFLLHFVKESKQDESGMPNNRFLAERTGGTYSTLKVQPAELEDSGVYFCASSPGSILEQFFGPGTRLTVL.

The chain recombines TRBV5-1 with TRBJ2-5, with TRBD2 as a possible D gene (6 bases). V lost 6 bases to trimming and J lost 2 bases, with 11 bases between them. This CDR3 contains 13 residues. Germline loops: CDR1 SGHRS, CDR2 YFSETQ. The CDR3 DNA reads TGCGCCAGCACCGGGGGAGATCAAGAGACCCAGTACTTC. Encoded protein: CASTGGDQETQYF.

The CDR3 loop reads CASSYYSGTASYEQYF. CDR3 sequence (DNA): TGTGCCAGCAGTTACTATTCTGGGACAGCGAGCTACGAGCAGTACTTC. V gene TRBV6-5 combines with J gene TRBJ2-7, with 7 positions matching TRBD1. Germline V gene sequence: CDR1 MNHEY, CDR2 SVGAGI. The CDR3 contains 16 residues. Germline trimming cut 1 base from V and 3 bases from J; bases unmatched to any gene: 9.

The CDR3 region is CASSPGRGLAGGHQETQYF. The CDR3 DNA is TGTGCCAGCAGCCCAGGGCGAGGCCTAGCGGGGGGGCACCAAGAGACCCAGTACTTC. The V gene is TRBV7-3, the J gene TRBJ2-5; 12 bases line up with TRBD2. Germline lookup yields CDR1 SGHTA and CDR2 FQGTGA. There are 19 residues in the CDR3. V lost 5 bases, J lost 0 bases, and 13 bases stayed unmatched.

The CDR3 DNA follows: TGTGCCAGCAGCTTATGGTCGGCGGTCCCCAACGAGCAGTACTTC. Translated, it gives CASSLWSAVPNEQYF. The rearrangement joins TRBV7-2 to TRBJ2-7, with D hard to call. Trimming shortened V by 2 bases and J by 5 bases, and 16 bases separated the two germline ends. The CDR3 length is 15 residues. In germline, CDR1 is SGHTA, CDR2 FQGNSA.

The chain employs TRBV20-1 and TRBJ2-1, with 15 bases that match TRBD2. The length of the CDR3 is 16 residues. V shed 3 bases, J shed 7 bases, and the junction held 7 bases outside the gene matches. The germline V gene encodes CDR1 DFQATT and CDR2 SNEGSKA (reference sequence). The CDR3 nucleotides are TGCAGTGCTAGTTGGACTAGCGGGGGGGTTGGGAATGAGCAGTTCTTC. It specifies CSASWTSGGVGNEQFF.

CDR3 region: CASRPNRQGNSPLHF. The CDR3 nucleotides read TGTGCCAGCAGACCCAATCGACAGGGGAATTCACCCCTCCACTTT. The V gene is TRBV28, the J gene TRBJ1-6, with 8 bases fitting TRBD1. Trimming at V came to 6 bases and at J to 7 bases, leaving 8 bases not matched to a gene. The CDR3 is 15 amino acids. The germline V gene encodes CDR1 MDHEN and CDR2 SYDVKM. The variable domain in full, completed from reference TRBV28 and TRBJ1-6, reads DVKVTQSSRYLVKRTGEKVFLECVQDMDHENMFWYRQDPGLGLRLIYFSYDVKMKEKGDIPEGYSVSREKKERFSLILESASTNQTSMYLCASRPNRQGNSPLHFGNGTRLTVT.

Comments on this clone: Other DNA sequences in this specimen translate into the identical CDR3. CDR3 bases: TGTGCCAGTAGTACTACAGGGGGCTATGGCTACACCTTC. Protein sequence: CASSTTGGYGYTF. The chain recombines TRBV19 with TRBJ1-2; the match to TRBD1 covers 8 bases. CDR1 and CDR2 from the germline V gene are LNHDA and SQIVND (reference sequence). The CDR3 has 13 residues. With V trimmed by 4 bases and J by 4 bases, 2 bases remained unmatched.

The J gene is TRBJ2-5, the V gene TRBV5-5, with 7 positions matching TRBD2. CDR1 SGHKS and CDR2 YYEKEE come from the germline V gene (reference sequence). Germline trimming cut 4 bases from V and 2 bases from J; bases unmatched to any gene: 2. The CDR3 sequence is 13 residues long. The CDR3 region is CASSVGLQETQYF. Here the CDR3 DNA reads TGTGCCAGCAGCGTGGGACTACAAGAGACCCAGTACTTC.